This T cell receptor (beta chain) appears in the sequencing data of a study of blood T cell repertoires in COVID-19 (dated by TCRdb to the early 2020s). Describing the broader study: Collaborator samples came from the United States, Italy and Spain and covered acute and convalescent phases of COVID-19. The material from the prospective study consisted of cDNA or gDNA derived from T cells, B-cell-depleted T cells, or PBMCs. Subjects who had been exposed to COVID-19, were actively infected with it, or had recovered from it provided the deeply sampled blood TCRbeta repertoires that made up the dataset. The repertoires were released in a freely available public database intended as a resource for research on the immune response to SARS-CoV-2. Samples came from the ongoing ImmuneRACE study (first 160 participants) plus 1,254 subjects from 6 global collaborators. Nearly every sample came with metadata listing a de-identified subject ID, COVID-19 status, age in years and sex. Where available, HLA class I and class II types were obtained from metadata supplied by the sample provider rather than from assay-based typing.

The immunoSEQ Assay, a bias-controlled multiplex PCR, was used to amplify TCRbeta CDR3 regions from genomic DNA. For the original study's pipeline: Within the assay, amplification of reference gene primers was used to estimate how many nucleated cells each sample contained. To quantify the absolute abundance of each unique TCRbeta CDR3 rearrangement, sequence reads were collapsed and filtered. For each sample, productive Simpson clonality was calculated as the square root of Simpson's diversity index across productive rearrangements. TCRdb took over this immuneACCESS table, retaining in-frame rearrangements with V and J assigned. Such tables are incomplete; in checked studies, under half of the missing clones stem from an unresolved V gene, and the remainder is unexplained. Clone size and the V and J calls come from that table; the DNA yielded D and trimming. The sample table records roughly 250,000 clones; about 89% of these occur just once. The leading ten clones occupy more than 0.75% of the sample.

The collaborating institutions used their own protocols to collect whole blood in K2EDTA tubes. For TCRbeta analysis, collaborators shipped samples as frozen whole blood, isolated PBMCs, or DNA extracted from either of those sample types. V ends up 1 base short and J 7 bases short, with an unmatched junction base count of 8. CDR1 and CDR2 (GTSNPN, SVGIG) derive from the germline V gene (reference sequence). The CDR3, from cysteine to phenylalanine, totals 15 residues. Only the CDR3 DNA stays, 45 bases, in frame from base 1. General study outcomes and caveats: The amount of clinical and demographic metadata varied by source and participant and was provided uncurated.

About this clone itself: Its antigen remains unidentified. No much larger clone is present one base from it, and per-base qualities are unavailable.

The rearrangement joined TRBV30 to TRBJ2-2; 8 junctional bases match TRBD2. The TCR was taken from a man younger than 40 with acute or convalescent COVID-19. Sequences were obtained from peripheral blood. The CDR3 is CAWSGVGRARGELFF. The nucleotide sequence is TGTGCCTGGAGTGGGGTCGGGAGGGCCCGCGGGGAGCTGTTTTTT.